The 21 T cell receptor beta chains below were found in one sample sequenced in a study of beta chain features in type 1 diabetes. Expressed TCRB transcripts got sequenced, as all isolated RNA was reverse transcribed. TCRdb's table, derived via immunoSEQ multiplex PCR, lists solely in-frame clones and lacks some. The table includes around 350,000 clones, 10% to 15% detected once. Source material: naive CD4+ T cells from blood. These TCRs come from a man aged 18 to 29 in good health.

This clone appeared a few times. The same CDR3 can be traced to other DNA sequences in this sample. The chain recombines TRBV6-5 with TRBJ2-3; D ambiguous. From germline, CDR1 is MNHEY and CDR2 SVGAGI. The CDR3 is made up of 14 amino acids. V lost 2 bases, J lost 0 bases, and 6 bases lay in between. CDR3 protein: CASSYSGSTDTQYF. The CDR3 nucleotides read TGTGCCAGCAGTTACAGTGGCAGCACAGATACGCAGTATTTT.

Points on this clone: Lacking the conserved final phenylalanine or tryptophan, this CDR3 likely reflects a read error. The limits of the CDR3 on the DNA are not certain, so only TCRdb's listed CDR3 is given. The rearrangement joins TRBV7-9 to TRBJ2-7; no check of the table's D call, TRBD1, against the DNA was made. The CDR3 has 12 residues if both end residues are counted. Germline V CDR1 and CDR2: SEHNR, FQNEAQ (reference sequence). CDR3 in amino acids: CASSLGDRHHSI.

The chain employs TRBV29-1 and TRBJ1-1; 8 nucleotides match TRBD1. The CDR3 is 11 amino acids. Germline V gene lookup returns CDR1 SQVTM and CDR2 ANQGSEA. The V segment lost 3 bases and the J segment 12 bases; nucleotides outside the gene matches: 6. In DNA, the CDR3 is TGCAGCGTTGATCAGGGGGCCGGGCCTTTCTTT. This codes for CSVDQGAGPFF.

The J gene is TRBJ1-1, the V gene TRBV9; D unclear. The CDR3 sequence is 15 residues long. CDR1 SGDLS and CDR2 YYNGEE come from the germline V gene. The V and J ends lost 3 bases and 0 bases respectively, with 12 bases between them. CDR3 sequence reads: CASSAFLSMNTEAFF. CDR3 in DNA: TGTGCCAGCAGCGCGTTCCTTAGTATGAACACTGAAGCTTTCTTT.

This clone turned up a few times. The genes are TRBV21-1 and TRBJ2-7; the D segment call TRBD1 is taken from the table without a DNA check. TRBV21-1 is termed a pseudogene. The CDR3 is 14 residues long. CDR3 region: CASTPGQGTGEQYF. The CDR3 nucleotides read TGTGCCAGCACCCCGGGACAGGGAACGGGCGAGCAGTACTTC.

This clone was observed a few times. The chain links TRBV6-1 to TRBJ2-1; possibly TRBD2 for D (5 bases). The germline V gene encodes CDR1 MNHNS and CDR2 SASEGT. V was cut by 10 bases and J by 5 bases, with 15 bases left in between. The CDR3 totals 13 residues. In DNA form, the CDR3 reads TGTGCCACCACCGGGGTAGCAAACAATGAGCAGTTCTTC. The encoded protein is CATTGVANNEQFF.

This clone was found a few times. The chain recombines TRBV10-3 with TRBJ2-2; 9 nucleotides agree with TRBD1. The length of the CDR3 is 14 residues. Trimming removed 7 bases from V and 7 bases from J; junction bases left unmatched: 7. The germline CDR1 and CDR2 sequences are ENHRY and SYGVKD. CDR3 sequence reads: CAITLQGAGGELFF. In DNA form, the CDR3 reads TGTGCCATCACGCTACAGGGGGCCGGCGGGGAGCTGTTTTTT.

The V and J genes are TRBV28 and TRBJ2-7; 8 bases align to TRBD1. With 2 bases clipped from V and 3 bases from J, the junction kept 6 bases outside the gene matches. The length of the CDR3 is 15 residues. Germline-derived CDR1 and CDR2 are MDHEN and SYDVKM. DNA for the CDR3: TGTGCCAGCAGTTTACCAGGACAGGGCGGCTACGAGCAGTACTTC. Encoded protein: CASSLPGQGGYEQYF.

This clone was observed many times. Additional DNA sequences in this sample encode the identical CDR3. The rearrangement links TRBV19 to TRBJ1-5; TRBD1 matches 9 bases. Trimming removed 6 bases from V and 4 bases from J; junction bases left unmatched: 1. Germline values: CDR1 LNHDA, CDR2 SQIVND (reference sequence). CDR3 length: 13 amino acids. CDR3 protein: CASSGTGNQPQHF. DNA for the CDR3: TGTGCCAGTAGCGGGACAGGGAATCAGCCCCAGCATTTT.

This clone occurred a few times. The rearrangement joins TRBV4-3 to TRBJ1-2; 7 bases are shared with TRBD1. Losses at the gene ends were 0 bases for V and 14 bases for J; bases not matched to a gene: 9. CDR1 and CDR2 from the germline V gene are LGHNA and YSLEER. This CDR3 has 13 residues. The CDR3 nucleotides read TGCGCCAGCAGCCAAGACCGTATGGCAGGGGGGACCTTC. It yields the protein CASSQDRMAGGTF.

This clone was found a few times. J is TRBJ1-1 and V is TRBV14; TRBD1 matches 7 bases. Per the germline V gene, CDR1 is SGHDN and CDR2 is FVKESK. The V gene end was trimmed by 0 bases and the J gene end by 11 bases; junction bases not matched to a gene: 3. The CDR3 runs 12 residues. The CDR3 sequence is CASSQDGRGAFF. In nucleotides, the CDR3 is TGTGCCAGCAGCCAAGACGGCAGGGGGGCTTTCTTT.

This clone has just a few counts. V and J are TRBV30 and TRBJ1-5; weak D call: TRBD1 (5 bases). With 3 bases removed from V and 3 bases from J, the gap between germline ends came to 15 bases. The CDR3 is 15 residues long. Germline CDR1 and CDR2: GTSNPN and SVGIG (reference sequence). CDR3 DNA: TGTGCCTGGAGCGGGCAGGGTAAGGCCAATCAGCCCCAGCATTTT. This sequence encodes CAWSGQGKANQPQHF. The full variable domain, with the rest looked up from reference TRBV30 and TRBJ1-5, is SQTIHQWPATLVQPVGSPLSLECTVEGTSNPNLYWYRQAAGRGLQLLFYSVGIGQISSEVPQNLSASRPQDRQFILSSKKLLLSDSGFYLCAWSGQGKANQPQHFGDGTRLSIL.

In this sample, this clone turned up a few times. This chain uses TRBV30 with TRBJ2-7; 14 bases match TRBD2. The CDR3 length is 15 residues. J was trimmed by 7 bases and V by 1 base; bases with no gene match: 6. Germline V CDR1 and CDR2: GTSNPN, SVGIG (reference sequence). This CDR3 reads CAWSAGTSGSYEQYF. CDR3 coding DNA: TGTGCCTGGAGTGCCGGGACTAGCGGGAGTTATGAGCAGTACTTC.

This clone appeared a few times. V gene TRBV28 combines with J gene TRBJ2-7; D is uncertain. The V end lost 7 bases, the J end lost 0 bases, and 13 bases lay between the germline ends. The germline CDR1 and CDR2 sequences are MDHEN and SYDVKM. This CDR3 has 14 residues. CDR3 protein: CASKEDWSSYEQYF. The CDR3 nucleotides are TGTGCCAGCAAGGAAGATTGGAGCTCCTACGAGCAGTACTTC.

This clone has more than one count but fewer than ten. CDR3 residues: CASSSTLSGRAYEQYF. The DNA of the CDR3 is TGTGCCAGCAGCTCCACCCTTTCCGGGAGGGCCTACGAGCAGTACTTC. The chain is built from TRBV7-2 and TRBJ2-7, with 8 bases fitting TRBD2. V trimming: 4 bases; J trimming: 2 bases; junction bases outside the gene matches: 10. CDR3 length: 16 amino acids. CDR1 and CDR2 (germline): SGHTA, FQGNSA.

This clone was recorded a few times. V gene TRBV5-1 combines with J gene TRBJ2-7; TRBD2 agrees at 10 bases. This CDR3 contains 18 residues. The V segment lost 1 base and the J segment 0 bases; nucleotides outside the gene matches: 10. Germline lookup yields CDR1 SGHRS and CDR2 YFSETQ. CDR3 amino acids: CASSLFPSGGVSSYEQYF. CDR3 bases: TGCGCCAGCAGCTTGTTCCCTAGCGGGGGAGTTTCCTCCTACGAGCAGTACTTC.

This sequence joins TRBV9 and TRBJ2-6; no firm D call. CDR3 length: 15 residues. Trimming stripped 3 bases from V and 0 bases from J, with 7 bases between. Germline V gene sequence: CDR1 SGDLS, CDR2 YYNGEE. CDR3 amino acids: CASSAGSSGANVLTF. Written as DNA, the CDR3 is TGTGCCAGCAGCGCCGGGTCCTCTGGGGCCAACGTCCTGACTTTC.

This clone was counted only a few times. This chain connects TRBV28 to TRBJ1-5; 9 bases match TRBD1. The CDR3 contains 14 residues. V shed 6 bases, J shed 5 bases, and the junction held 5 bases outside the gene matches. Germline-derived CDR1 and CDR2 are MDHEN and SYDVKM. CDR3 sequence reads: CASRPGQGYQPQHF. CDR3 bases: TGTGCCAGCAGGCCGGGACAGGGCTATCAGCCCCAGCATTTT.

The J gene is TRBJ1-2, the V gene TRBV27, with D maybe TRBD1 (6 bases). Trimming shortened V by 6 bases and J by 5 bases, and 10 bases separated the two germline ends. Germline V CDR1 and CDR2: MNHEY, SMNVEV (reference sequence). This CDR3 comprises 12 residues. CDR3 in amino acids: CASRTQGYGYTF. CDR3 DNA: TGTGCCAGCAGAACCCAGGGGTATGGCTACACCTTC.

This clone was counted between two and nine times. The chain couples TRBV30 to TRBJ2-7, with 14 bases lining up with TRBD2. Per germline, CDR1 GTSNPN and CDR2 SVGIG (reference sequence). V shed 3 bases, J shed 7 bases, and the junction held 5 bases outside the gene matches. The CDR3 runs 14 residues. CDR3 in amino acids: CAWSGLAGGGEQYF. In DNA, the CDR3 is TGTGCCTGGAGCGGACTAGCGGGAGGTGGTGAGCAGTACTTC.

This clone showed up just once. This CDR3 is also generated by other DNA sequences in the sample. V gene TRBV4-1 combines with J gene TRBJ2-7; 11 nucleotides align to TRBD2. Germline lookup yields CDR1 MGHRA and CDR2 YSYEKL. The V and J ends lost 2 bases and 7 bases, in that order; junction bases with no gene match: 7. This CDR3 region has 15 residues. The CDR3 is CASSQPTSGRREQYF. For the CDR3, the DNA is TGCGCCAGCAGCCAACCTACTAGCGGGAGACGGGAGCAGTACTTC.